A single sample gave rise to the 22 T cell receptor beta chains below, sequenced in a study of blood T cell repertoires in COVID-19. Libraries were prepared by immunoSEQ multiplex PCR; TCRdb keeps only in-frame clonotypes and omits some of them. Here the sample spans over 300,000 clones, around 90% being singletons. Sequencing used PBMCs or T cells enriched from blood (not recorded which). The receptors come from a woman in her twenties or thirties who had recovered from COVID-19.

The chain carries TRBV4-2 and TRBJ2-7; 7 bases match TRBD2. The CDR3 runs 14 residues. Germline CDR1 and CDR2: LGHNA and YNFKEQ. The ends lost 4 bases at V and 0 bases at J; junction bases unmatched: 3. The CDR3 DNA reads TGTGCCAGCAGCCCTAGGACTAGCTCCTACGAGCAGTACTTC. Amino acids: CASSPRTSSYEQYF.

This sequence joins TRBV2 and TRBJ1-1; D call uncertain. The V gene's germline CDR1 is SNHLY and CDR2 FYNNEI. V was shortened by 5 bases and J by 0 bases, with 7 bases between the two germline ends. The length of the CDR3 is 13 residues. DNA for the CDR3: TGTGCCAGCAGTCGGACTATGAACACTGAAGCTTTCTTT. It codes for CASSRTMNTEAFF.

The chain employs TRBV9 and TRBJ1-6; D not resolved. CDR1 is SGDLS, CDR2 YYNGEE, per germline. Trimming removed 6 bases from V and 10 bases from J, with 20 bases in between. CDR3 length equals 15 residues. DNA of the CDR3: TGTGCCAGCAATCCGGGATCGAGCTCAAGGTCACCCCTCCACTTT. It encodes CASNPGSSSRSPLHF.

This clone showed up just once. V is TRBV3-1 (or the pseudogene TRBV3-2) and J is TRBJ1-2, with a tentative D call TRBD1 (5 bases). The V end was cut by 4 bases, the J end by 7 bases, with 19 bases between. Germline values: CDR1 LGHDT, CDR2 YNNKEL (reference sequence). The CDR3 has 15 amino acids. CDR3 coding DNA: TGTGCCAGCAGCCCCGCTCGGGGCGGGACGGGTGGCTACACCTTC. Its translation: CASSPARGGTGGYTF.

The rearrangement links TRBV15 to TRBJ1-2; the match to TRBD1 covers 9 bases. V lost 4 bases to trimming and J lost 7 bases; unmatched junction nucleotides: 7. The CDR3 totals 14 residues. Germline V gene sequence: CDR1 LNHNV, CDR2 YYDKDF (reference sequence). The CDR3 bases are TGTGCCACCAGCACAATGACAGGGGGGGCTGGCTACACCTTC. Amino acid sequence: CATSTMTGGAGYTF.

V is TRBV25-1 and J is TRBJ1-1; D is unclear. Per germline, CDR1 MGHDK and CDR2 SYGVNS. The V end was cut by 1 base, the J end by 5 bases, with 17 bases between. The CDR3 covers 16 residues. The CDR3 DNA reads as TGTGCCAGCAGTGAATCTCTTTCTGCAGGTGGAACTGAAGCTTTCTTT. Protein sequence: CASSESLSAGGTEAFF.

A few counts support this clone. This chain connects TRBV25-1 to TRBJ1-2; weak D call: TRBD1 (6 bases). The V and J ends lost 6 bases and 11 bases respectively, with 19 bases between them. The germline gives CDR1 MGHDK, CDR2 SYGVNS. This CDR3 is built from 13 residues. CDR3: CASSDTVGARYTF. Written as DNA, the CDR3 is TGTGCCAGCAGCGATACCGTGGGGGCTAGGTACACCTTC.

This clone came up a few times. The chain links TRBV4-3 to TRBJ2-3; 9 nucleotides line up with TRBD1. Germline assignment: CDR1 LGHNA and CDR2 YSLEER. The trim removed 0 bases at V and 2 bases at J, leaving 6 bases unmatched. This CDR3 contains 17 residues. The CDR3 coding sequence is TGCGCCAGCAGCCAAGATTCCGGGACAGGGTCCACAGATACGCAGTATTTT. Protein: CASSQDSGTGSTDTQYF.

The genes are TRBV4-2 and TRBJ2-5, with 7 bases fitting TRBD2. After removal of 1 base from V and 5 bases from J, the junction contained 13 bases not matched to a gene. The germline CDR1 and CDR2 sequences are LGHNA and YNFKEQ. The CDR3 sequence is 17 residues long. The CDR3 protein is CASSQVLAESHDETQYF. CDR3 in DNA: TGTGCCAGCAGCCAAGTTCTAGCGGAGTCGCATGACGAGACCCAGTACTTC.

The CDR3 region has the DNA TGTGCCACCAGCAGAGATTACGGCGGTCTCTACCCCCATGGCTACACCTTC. Its translation is CATSRDYGGLYPHGYTF. The chain joins TRBV15 to TRBJ1-2; no clear D. Trimming removed 0 bases at V and 6 bases at J, with 20 bases between. From germline, CDR1 is LNHNV and CDR2 YYDKDF (reference sequence). The CDR3 is 17 residues long.

The V gene is TRBV5-5, the J gene TRBJ1-6; 8 nucleotides line up with TRBD1. V trimming: 3 bases; J trimming: 8 bases; junction bases outside the gene matches: 4. Germline CDR1 reads SGHKS; CDR2 reads YYEKEE (reference sequence). There are 14 residues in the CDR3. CDR3 bases: TGTGCCAGCAGCTCACAGGGGGGGGATTCACCCCTCCACTTT. Translating gives CASSSQGGDSPLHF.

The chain joins TRBV4-1 to TRBJ1-4; TRBD1 is a possible D gene (5 bases). CDR3 length: 15 amino acids. CDR1 MGHRA and CDR2 YSYEKL come from the germline V gene. V lost 2 bases and J 7 bases, leaving 14 bases between the germline ends. This chain's CDR3 is CASSQLGLEGEKLFF. As DNA, the CDR3 is TGCGCCAGCAGCCAACTGGGACTCGAAGGTGAAAAACTGTTTTTT.

This clone showed up just once. The chain is built from TRBV6-1 and TRBJ1-1, with D unclear. Germline assignment: CDR1 MNHNS and CDR2 SASEGT. CDR3 length: 12 residues. The germline V and J ends were trimmed by 3 bases and 9 bases, with 11 bases remaining between them. The CDR3 DNA reads TGTGCCAGCAGTGACATCCCAGTGAAAGCTTTCTTT. Protein sequence: CASSDIPVKAFF.

This chain uses TRBV29-1 with TRBJ1-2, with 8 bases aligning to TRBD1. This CDR3 has 12 residues. Germline loops: CDR1 SQVTM, CDR2 ANQGSEA. The trim removed 7 bases at V and 1 base at J, leaving 2 bases unmatched. The chain's CDR3 is CSADRGNYGYTF. The CDR3 DNA is TGCAGCGCTGACAGGGGTAACTATGGCTACACCTTC.

This clone appeared once. This rearrangement joins TRBV19 to TRBJ2-1, with 13 bases matching TRBD2. The CDR3 length is 16 residues. The junction had 3 bases not matched to a gene; V was cut back by 0 bases and J by 7 bases. Germline V gives CDR1 LNHDA, CDR2 SQIVND (reference sequence). This CDR3 is CASSIDRTSGGNEQFF. The CDR3 DNA follows: TGTGCCAGTAGTATAGATAGGACTAGCGGGGGAAATGAGCAGTTCTTC.

This rearrangement joins TRBV7-9 to TRBJ1-1; 12 bases line up with TRBD1. From germline, CDR1 is SEHNR and CDR2 FQNEAQ (reference sequence). V lost 5 bases to trimming and J lost 1 base; unmatched junction nucleotides: 5. The CDR3 is 16 amino acids. Here the CDR3 DNA reads TGTGCCAGCAGCCCGGGACAGGGGGCGCGGAACACTGAAGCTTTCTTT. Amino acid sequence: CASSPGQGARNTEAFF.

A few counts support this clone. The V call is TRBV9, the J call TRBJ1-6, with a weak D call TRBD1 (6 bases). The germline gives CDR1 SGDLS, CDR2 YYNGEE. Trimming shortened V by 1 base and J by 9 bases, and 11 bases separated the two germline ends. This CDR3 region has 14 residues. The CDR3 nucleotides are TGTGCCAGCAGCGTACACCCGACAGGTTCACCCCTCCACTTT. It is translated as CASSVHPTGSPLHF. The variable domain in full, completed from reference TRBV9 and TRBJ1-6, reads DSGVTQTPKHLITATGQRVTLRCSPRSGDLSVYWYQQSLDQGLQFLIQYYNGEERAKGNILERFSAQQFPDLHSELNLSSLELGDSALYFCASSVHPTGSPLHFGNGTRLTVT.

V and J are TRBV6-2 or TRBV6-3 and TRBJ2-7; TRBD1 aligns across 7 bases. The CDR3 contains 16 residues. The junction had 8 bases not matched to a gene; V was cut back by 2 bases and J by 1 base. Germline V gives CDR1 MNHEY, CDR2 SVGEGT. The CDR3: CASSYRTGTVSYEQYF. As DNA, the CDR3 is TGTGCCAGCAGTTACCGAACCGGGACAGTTTCCTACGAGCAGTACTTC.

V and J are TRBV30 and TRBJ1-1; no reliable D call. V was shortened by 3 bases and J by 0 bases, with 11 bases between the two germline ends. This CDR3 has 14 amino acids. Germline CDR1 and CDR2: GTSNPN and SVGIG (reference sequence). The CDR3 DNA is TGTGCCTGGAGGCGTCTTACCATGAACACTGAAGCTTTCTTT. Its translation is CAWRRLTMNTEAFF.

The V call is TRBV29-1, the J call TRBJ1-1, with D perhaps TRBD1 (5 bases). The ends were cut back, 7 bases at V and 1 base at J, with 7 bases in the middle. The CDR3 is made up of 11 amino acids. Germline-derived CDR1 and CDR2 are SQVTM and ANQGSEA. This CDR3 reads CSGGRNTEAFF. Written as DNA, the CDR3 is TGCAGCGGGGGGAGGAACACTGAAGCTTTCTTT.

This clone was counted a few times. The V and J genes are TRBV20-1 and TRBJ1-2; no firm D call. The CDR3 is 14 residues long. From germline, CDR1 is DFQATT and CDR2 SNEGSKA (reference sequence). Trimming pared 3 bases from V and 1 base from J, leaving 12 bases between. Written as DNA, the CDR3 is TGCAGTGCTAGTACCGGGATCAGTAACTATGGCTACACCTTC. Its protein is CSASTGISNYGYTF.

This chain connects TRBV5-6 to TRBJ1-2; possibly TRBD1 for D (5 bases). In germline, CDR1 is SGHDT, CDR2 YYEEEE. Trimming took 3 bases from V and 8 from J, leaving 17 bases between them. The CDR3 length is 14 residues. CDR3 nucleotide sequence: TGTGCCAGCAGCTCCAATCTATGGACAACCGGCTACACCTTC. It is translated as CASSSNLWTTGYTF.